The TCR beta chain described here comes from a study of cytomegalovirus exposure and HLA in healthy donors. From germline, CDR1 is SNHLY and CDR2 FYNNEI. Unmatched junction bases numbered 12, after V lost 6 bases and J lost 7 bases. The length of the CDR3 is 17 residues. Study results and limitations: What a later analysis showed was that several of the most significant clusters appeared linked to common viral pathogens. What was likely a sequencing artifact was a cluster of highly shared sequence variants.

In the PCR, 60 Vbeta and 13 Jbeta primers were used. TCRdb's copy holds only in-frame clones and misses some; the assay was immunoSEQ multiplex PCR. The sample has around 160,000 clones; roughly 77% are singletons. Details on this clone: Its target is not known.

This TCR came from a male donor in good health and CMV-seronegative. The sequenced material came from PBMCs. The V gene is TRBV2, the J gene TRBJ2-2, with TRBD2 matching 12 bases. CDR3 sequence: CASSLLAGGRMNGELFF. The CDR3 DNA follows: TGTGCCAGCAGCTTACTAGCGGGGGGCCGGATGAACGGGGAGCTGTTTTTT.